Included here is one T cell receptor (beta chain) sequence, with context. Its antigen remains unidentified. This record comes from a study of cytomegalovirus exposure and HLA in healthy donors. Study-wide findings and caveats: Clusters of TCRs from the first cohort tended to co-occur in the 120 validation repertoires (as a later analysis found).

Trimming stripped 1 base from V and 4 bases from J, with 20 bases between. The length of the CDR3 is 18 residues. CDR1 SEHNR and CDR2 FQNEAQ come from the germline V gene (reference sequence). Only in-frame clones appear in the TCRdb table, and some are missing; sequencing was by immunoSEQ multiplex PCR. The table includes fewer than 120,000 clones, around nine tenths detected once. The J gene is TRBJ2-4, the V gene TRBV7-9; D not resolved. The sample consisted of PBMCs. This receptor was identified in a young woman in good health and CMV-seronegative. The CDR3 sequence: CASSLETPSKDSKNIQYF. As DNA, the CDR3 is TGTGCCAGCAGCTTAGAGACACCGAGTAAGGATTCAAAAAACATTCAGTACTTC.